This TCR beta chain was recorded in a study of blood T cell repertoires in COVID-19. For the study at large: The United States, Italy and Spain provided the acute and convalescent COVID-19 samples. Sources were T cells, B-cell-depleted T cells, or PBMCs; the material itself was cDNA or gDNA.

In the authors' methods: Scientists estimated how many nucleated cells there were by amplifying reference gene primers. The repertoire was sequenced with immunoSEQ multiplex PCR; TCRdb's copy has only in-frame clones and lacks some. That table furnishes V, J and clone size, whereas the DNA furnished D and trimming. The profile covers some 180,000 clones, with roughly 88% appearing a single time and 6.5% to 9% taken by the ten largest. Germline CDR1 is LNHDA and CDR2 is SQIVND (reference sequence). There are 16 residues in the CDR3. Trimming cost V 1 base and J 1 base, with 11 bases left between them.

Sequenced material: peripheral blood. The J gene is TRBJ1-5, the V gene TRBV19, with unresolved D. This TCR came from a woman in her 40s with COVID-19, enrolled during active disease. The CDR3 protein is CASSIGGVVSNQPQHF. Here the CDR3 DNA reads TGTGCCAGTAGTATAGGGGGAGTGGTAAGCAATCAGCCCCAGCATTTT.